Each of the 5 T cell receptor beta chains below was sequenced from the same sample in a study of regulatory T cells in long-lasting Graves disease. Time point specified: newly diagnosed GD, antithyroid drugs for less than 3 months. RNA extracted from PBMCs served as the sequencing template. Investigators prepared the TCR beta libraries by applying iRepertoire HTBI primers and Arm-PCR of CDR3 regions. TCRdb called the multiplex PCR reads again in MiXCR, with one record for every CDR3 protein. The sample yields more than 300,000 distinct CDR3 sequences, roughly 15% seen once. Source: peripheral blood mononuclear cells (PBMCs), taken at new diagnosis, from a patient treated with antithyroid drugs. The receptors here all came from a female donor with Graves disease.

This clonotype was detected many times. The genes are TRBV5-1 and TRBJ2-3, with TRBD2 identical over 10 bases. The CDR3 contains 16 residues. CDR1 is SGHRS, CDR2 YFSETQ, per germline. The J segment lost 0 bases and the V segment lost 5 bases, leaving 6 bases of the junction unmatched. CDR3 residues: CASRPGLAESTDTQYF. DNA for the CDR3: TGCGCCAGCAGGCCTGGACTAGCGGAGAGCACAGATACGCAGTATTTT.

This clonotype was observed at least ten times. The chain joins TRBV4-1 to TRBJ1-2, with D possibly TRBD1 on 5 matching bases. Looked up from germline, CDR1 is MGHRA and CDR2 is YSYEKL. Trimming took 3 bases from V and 4 from J, leaving 24 bases between them. The CDR3 sequence is 18 residues long. CDR3 bases: TGCGCCAGCAGCCATTCATGGGGGAATCCGAGGAATCCCTATGGCTACACCTTC. The encoded protein is CASSHSWGNPRNPYGYTF.

This clonotype was picked up many times. V usage is TRBV11-2 and J usage is TRBJ2-2; 10 nucleotides align to TRBD2. This CDR3 region has 14 residues. V was pared by 11 bases and J by 4 bases, with 7 bases of the junction left unmatched. Germline V lookup: CDR1 SGHAT, CDR2 FQNNGV. The CDR3 sequence is CASRAGGITGELFF. CDR3 coding DNA: TGTGCCTCTCGAGCGGGGGGGATCACCGGGGAGCTGTTTTTT. The full variable domain, rest sourced from reference TRBV11-2 and TRBJ2-2, is EAGVAQSPRYKIIEKRQSVAFWCNPISGHATLYWYQQILGQGPKLLIQFQNNGVVDDSQLPKDRFSAERLKGVDSTLKIQPAKLEDSAVYLCASRAGGITGELFFGEGSRLTVL.

This clonotype was seen repeatedly, ten times or more. The chain carries TRBV28 and TRBJ2-2, with D possibly called TRBD1 or TRBD2 (6 bases each). Germline CDR1 MDHEN, CDR2 SYDVKM. This CDR3 is 15 amino acids long. The V and J ends lost 2 bases and 4 bases respectively, with 11 bases between them. Written as DNA, the CDR3 is TGTGCCAGCAGTTTAAGACCGGGGGCCACCGGGGAGCTGTTTTTT. Translated: CASSLRPGATGELFF.

This chain joins TRBV5-1 and TRBJ2-7, with TRBD1 matching over 11 bases. Trimming removed 5 bases from V and 5 bases from J; junction bases left unmatched: 12. The CDR3 contains 16 residues. Germline CDR1 is SGHRS and CDR2 is YFSETQ. The CDR3 nucleotides are TGCGCCAGCAGGAGGCTGGCGGGACAGGGGGGAAACGAGCAGTACTTC. It is translated as CASRRLAGQGGNEQYF.